This is a list of T cell receptor beta chains from one sample in a study of blood T cell repertoires in COVID-19. Clones were read by immunoSEQ multiplex PCR, and TCRdb kept only the in-frame ones, dropping some. The sample shows over 200,000 clones, around 90% of them seen only once. The specimen sequenced was peripheral blood. These receptor sequences come from a man in his sixties who had recovered from COVID-19. CDR3s include the opening cysteine and the closing phenylalanine or tryptophan. The order of the fields is V gene, J gene, D gene, clone size, CDR3 protein, CDR3 DNA. A D gene is named only where the DNA matches it firmly. A clone size is listed for some rows: how often the clone was seen (once, few, many), or a class if it is expanded.

>TRBV10-3|TRBJ2-7|TRBD2|NA
CATWVAGSYEQYF
TGTGCCACCTGGGTAGCGGGATCCTACGAGCAGTACTTC
>TRBV3-1/TRBV3-2|TRBJ2-7|TRBD2|NA
CASSITSGVQHEQYF
TGTGCCAGCAGCATTACTAGCGGCGTTCAACACGAGCAGTACTTC
>TRBV4-3|TRBJ1-2|NA|NA
CASSQLYRAFDYGYTF
TGCGCCAGCAGCCAGCTATACAGGGCCTTCGACTATGGCTACACCTTC
>TRBV25-1|TRBJ2-3|NA|few
CASSEPVLKGVGADTQYF
TGTGCCAGCAGTGAACCCGTACTCAAGGGAGTCGGAGCAGATACGCAGTATTTT
>TRBV7-2|TRBJ2-7|NA|NA
CASSLAPTTPQYF
TGTGCCAGCAGCTTAGCGCCAACTACGCCGCAGTACTTC
>TRBV11-2|TRBJ2-1|TRBD2|NA
CASSLVLSGGQQFF
TGTGCCAGCAGCTTAGTTCTCAGCGGGGGGCAGCAGTTCTTC
>TRBV28|TRBJ1-2|TRBD1|NA
CASSSFDGTGNYGYTF
TGTGCCAGCAGTTCCTTCGACGGGACAGGGAACTATGGCTACACCTTC
>TRBV6-2/TRBV6-3|TRBJ2-7|TRBD2|NA
CASSYLGLAGGEQYF
TGTGCCAGCAGTTACTTGGGACTAGCGGGCGGGGAGCAGTACTTC
>TRBV19|TRBJ1-1|TRBD1|NA
CASSRQGLNTEAFF
TGTGCCAGTAGTCGACAGGGACTGAACACTGAAGCTTTCTTT
>TRBV12-3/TRBV12-4|TRBJ1-1|TRBD1|NA
CASRRQGGTEAFF
TGTGCCAGCAGACGACAGGGAGGCACTGAAGCTTTCTTT
>TRBV7-9|TRBJ1-2|TRBD1|NA
CASSHGQGGIYGYTF
TGTGCCAGCAGCCACGGACAGGGCGGGATCTATGGCTACACCTTC
>TRBV6-6|TRBJ2-1|TRBD2|NA
CASSRTGGTSGNNEQFF
TGTGCCAGCAGTCGGACAGGAGGGACTAGCGGTAACAATGAGCAGTTCTTC
>TRBV18|TRBJ1-2|NA|once
CASSPRYDYGYTF
TGTGCCAGCTCACCACGCTATGACTATGGCTACACCTTC
>TRBV29-1|TRBJ2-1|NA|NA
CSVVTAGYNEQFF
TGCAGCGTTGTTACAGCGGGCTACAATGAGCAGTTCTTC
>TRBV9|TRBJ2-3|NA|NA
CASTGGDGTDTQYF
TGTGCCAGCACCGGAGGGGATGGCACAGATACGCAGTATTTT
>TRBV5-6|TRBJ1-4|NA|few
CASSLQQVNEKLFF
TGTGCCAGCAGCTTACAGCAAGTTAATGAAAAACTGTTTTTT
>TRBV5-1|TRBJ1-1|TRBD1|NA
CASSPRTGNTEAFF
TGCGCCAGCAGCCCCAGGACAGGGAACACTGAAGCTTTCTTT
>TRBV2|TRBJ2-2|NA|NA
CASMEEMVTGELFF
TGTGCCAGCATGGAGGAGATGGTCACCGGGGAGCTGTTTTTT
>TRBV30|TRBJ2-1|TRBD2|NA
CAWNAPGTSGRNEQFF
TGTGCCTGGAACGCTCCCGGGACTAGCGGGAGGAATGAGCAGTTCTTC
>TRBV15|TRBJ2-3|TRBD1|once
CATSSGQVTDTQYF
TGTGCCACCAGCAGCGGACAGGTCACAGATACGCAGTATTTT